Each of the 19 T cell receptor beta chains below was sequenced from the same sample in a study of blood T cell repertoires in COVID-19. Using immunoSEQ multiplex PCR, the repertoire was profiled, and TCRdb retains in-frame clones only, with some absent. Of roughly 390,000 clones in the sample, 85% were seen once. The sequenced sample consisted of peripheral blood. All receptors derive from a woman aged 18-35 years with acute or convalescent COVID-19.

V usage is TRBV7-2 and J usage is TRBJ2-7; TRBD2 matches 11 bases. The CDR3 extends over 15 amino acids. CDR1 and CDR2 (germline): SGHTA, FQGNSA. The J segment lost 4 bases and the V segment lost 6 bases, leaving 8 bases of the junction unmatched. The CDR3 coding sequence is TGTGCCAGCAGTTATACTAGCGGGAGTGTATACGAGCAGTACTTC. Encoded protein: CASSYTSGSVYEQYF.

The J gene is TRBJ2-7, the V gene TRBV4-1; D not resolved. The V end lost 0 bases, the J end lost 3 bases, and 12 bases lay between the germline ends. The CDR3 spans 15 residues. Germline V lookup: CDR1 MGHRA, CDR2 YSYEKL. CDR3 in amino acids: CASSQEQALSYEQYF. The DNA for the CDR3 is TGCGCCAGCAGCCAAGAGCAGGCGCTAAGCTACGAGCAGTACTTC.

V usage is TRBV18 and J usage is TRBJ1-2; D is unresolved. The CDR3 runs to 13 residues. V lost 3 bases and J lost 3, with 8 bases in between. Looked up from germline, CDR1 is KGHSH and CDR2 is LQKENI. CDR3 DNA sequence: TGTGCCAGCTCACCGGAGGTAGACTATGGCTACACCTTC. This codes for CASSPEVDYGYTF.

The chain links TRBV7-3 to TRBJ1-2, with 9 nucleotides matching TRBD1. J lost 6 bases, V lost 5 bases, and 10 bases had no gene match. The CDR3 runs to 15 residues. Germline V lookup: CDR1 SGHTA, CDR2 FQGTGA. DNA for the CDR3: TGTGCCAGCAGCCCAGGGACAGGGCCCCGCCATGGCTACACCTTC. Translating gives CASSPGTGPRHGYTF.

V gene TRBV13 combines with J gene TRBJ2-1; TRBD2 aligns across 11 bases. Germline V gives CDR1 PRHDT, CDR2 FYEKMQ (reference sequence). This CDR3 has 14 amino acids. The V and J ends lost 6 bases and 9 bases, in that order; junction bases with no gene match: 7. CDR3 coding DNA: TGTGCCAGCAGTTTGACTAGCGGGGACGGTGAGCAGTTCTTC. It encodes CASSLTSGDGEQFF.

To note about this clone: Other DNA sequences in this specimen translate into the identical CDR3. The chain recombines TRBV9 with TRBJ2-5, with 8 positions matching TRBD2. V lost 7 bases and J lost 1; bases outside the gene matches: 6. This CDR3 has 14 residues. Germline loops: CDR1 SGDLS, CDR2 YYNGEE. The CDR3 protein is CASSPGGGQETQYF. The CDR3 coding sequence is TGTGCCAGCTCCCCCGGGGGGGGCCAAGAGACCCAGTACTTC.

This chain connects TRBV27 to TRBJ2-6; D not resolved. The CDR3 has 13 residues. The germline gives CDR1 MNHEY, CDR2 SMNVEV (reference sequence). V was pared by 7 bases and J by 0 bases, with 4 bases between. CDR3 in DNA: TGTGCCAGCACCAACTCTGGGGCCAACGTCCTGACTTTC. As protein: CASTNSGANVLTF.

This chain links TRBV28 with TRBJ2-7, with 8 bases identical to TRBD1. Germline V gene sequence: CDR1 MDHEN, CDR2 SYDVKM. The CDR3 totals 15 residues. The V and J ends lost 6 bases and 0 bases, in that order; junction bases with no gene match: 7. CDR3 sequence reads: CASSSIQGVSYEQYF. The CDR3 DNA reads as TGTGCCAGCAGCTCTATACAGGGGGTCTCCTACGAGCAGTACTTC.

As regards this clone: Other DNA sequences in the same sample also yield this CDR3. V and J are TRBV5-1 and TRBJ1-1; the D gene is possibly TRBD1 (5 bases). The CDR3 is 13 residues long. Germline V gene data show CDR1 as SGHRS and CDR2 as YFSETQ. V was clipped by 4 bases and J by 4 bases, with 11 bases between them. CDR3 loop: CASSPGGGTEAFF. CDR3 DNA: TGCGCCAGCAGCCCCGGGGGGGGCACTGAAGCTTTCTTT. Full variable domain (missing parts from reference TRBV5-1 and TRBJ1-1): KAGVTQTPRYLIKTRGQQVTLSCSPISGHRSVSWYQQTPGQGLQFLFEYFSETQRNKGNFPGRFSGRQFSNSRSEMNVSTLELGDSALYLCASSPGGGTEAFFGQGTRLTVV.

The chain couples TRBV29-1 to TRBJ2-1; D unresolved. Trimming cost V 8 bases and J 8 bases, with 16 bases left between them. This CDR3 comprises 12 residues. The V gene's germline CDR1 is SQVTM and CDR2 ANQGSEA. For the CDR3, the DNA is TGCAGCTGCTTGTTGAGCGATTATGAGCAGTTCTTC. Amino acid sequence: CSCLLSDYEQFF.

The chain employs TRBV28 and TRBJ1-1, with D uncertain. CDR3 length: 13 residues. Germline lookup yields CDR1 MDHEN and CDR2 SYDVKM. V gave up 3 bases and J gave up 4 bases, with 9 bases separating them. In nucleotides, the CDR3 is TGTGCCAGCAGTTTGCCCACTTTCACTGAAGCTTTCTTT. Encoded protein: CASSLPTFTEAFF.

The chain employs TRBV5-6 and TRBJ1-5, with 11 bases that match TRBD1. With V trimmed by 1 base and J by 2 bases, 2 bases remained unmatched. The CDR3 is 16 residues long. Looked up from germline, CDR1 is SGHDT and CDR2 is YYEEEE. The CDR3 sequence is CASSLMGQGGNQPQHF. CDR3 nucleotides: TGTGCCAGCAGCTTGATGGGACAGGGGGGCAATCAGCCCCAGCATTTT. The variable domain in full, completed from reference TRBV5-6 and TRBJ1-5, reads DAGVTQSPTHLIKTRGQQVTLRCSPKSGHDTVSWYQQALGQGPQFIFQYYEEEERQRGNFPDRFSGHQFPNYSSELNVNALLLGDSALYLCASSLMGQGGNQPQHFGDGTRLSIL.

This sequence joins TRBV12-3 or TRBV12-4 and TRBJ2-7; no clear D. The germline V and J ends were trimmed by 3 bases and 1 base, with 4 bases remaining between them. The CDR3 is made up of 12 amino acids. The CDR3 DNA reads as TGTGCCAGCAGTTTTCTGTCCTACGAGCAGTACTTC. It yields the protein CASSFLSYEQYF.

J is TRBJ2-1 and V is TRBV18; TRBD2 might be the D (5 bases). Germline loops: CDR1 KGHSH, CDR2 LQKENI. The CDR3 has 15 residues. Deletions cut 4 bases from V and 10 bases from J, with 20 bases between. DNA for the CDR3: TGTGCCAGCTCACTTTTCAGAGCCTCCTGGAGGGAGCAGTTCTTC. Translating gives CASSLFRASWREQFF.

The CDR3: CASSWGDGEFF. In DNA, the CDR3 is TGCGCCAGCAGCTGGGGGGACGGGGAGTTCTTC. The chain joins TRBV5-1 to TRBJ2-1; perhaps TRBD2 as D (6 bases). Per germline, CDR1 SGHRS and CDR2 YFSETQ. The germline V and J ends were trimmed by 3 bases and 14 bases, with 12 bases remaining between them. CDR3 length: 11 amino acids.

The rearrangement joins TRBV27 to TRBJ2-2; 13 bases agree with TRBD2. Germline V gives CDR1 MNHEY, CDR2 SMNVEV (reference sequence). The J segment lost 4 bases and the V segment lost 4 bases, leaving 9 bases of the junction unmatched. The CDR3 is 18 residues long. Here the CDR3 DNA reads TGTGCCAGCAGTTCCACCGGGACTAGCGGGATTATCACCGGGGAGCTGTTTTTT. Protein sequence: CASSSTGTSGIITGELFF.

The J gene is TRBJ1-1, the V gene TRBV9; D is possibly TRBD1 (5 bases). The CDR3 is 13 residues long. Germline lookup yields CDR1 SGDLS and CDR2 YYNGEE. The germline V and J ends were trimmed by 3 bases and 4 bases, with 10 bases remaining between them. The CDR3, as DNA: TGTGCCAGCAGCGCCGGGGGGGGCACTGAAGCTTTCTTT. It yields the protein CASSAGGGTEAFF.

The gene calls are TRBV7-9 and TRBJ2-5; 9 nucleotides align to TRBD1. V gave up 5 bases and J gave up 5 bases; unmatched junction bases: 12. Germline CDR1 and CDR2: SEHNR and FQNEAQ (reference sequence). There are 16 residues in the CDR3. This CDR3 reads CASSPQGARCWETQYF. CDR3 DNA: TGTGCCAGCAGCCCACAGGGGGCCCGATGTTGGGAGACCCAGTACTTC.

This clone has only one observation. The V and J genes are TRBV5-1 and TRBJ2-7, with TRBD1 matching over 10 bases. V gave up 7 bases and J gave up 4 bases; unmatched junction bases: 8. CDR3 length equals 14 residues. Germline CDR1 SGHRS, CDR2 YFSETQ. The CDR3 loop is CASSSGTGDYEQYF. In nucleotides, the CDR3 is TGCGCCAGCTCTAGTGGGACAGGGGATTACGAGCAGTACTTC.